This TCR beta chain was captured by sequencing in a study of cytomegalovirus exposure and HLA in healthy donors. Study results and caveats: Productive status was seen about 90% or about 30% of the time for most TCR beta V segments in an earlier analysis. TRBV6-2, TRBV6-3 and some other V segments were unresolvable in 87-base-pair reads. Among TCR sequences, most were rare, though some public TCRs appeared in many donors.

The PCR employed 60 Vbeta primers together with 13 Jbeta primers. Measured with immunoSEQ multiplex PCR; TCRdb has only the in-frame clones, and not every one. The data contain 150,000 to 200,000 clones, more than 75% of them singletons. The CDR3 is made up of 19 amino acids. The germline CDR1 and CDR2 sequences are SEHNR and FQNEAQ (reference sequence). V was cut by 0 bases and J by 4 bases, with 24 bases left in between. Nominally healthy donors were sampled, though unrecorded immune exposures were likely. As concerns this clone: The antigen remains undetermined.

The rearrangement uses TRBV7-9 and TRBJ1-2, with D tentatively TRBD1 (5 bases). Sequencing input: PBMCs. This TCR derives from a middle-aged woman in good health and CMV-seronegative. CDR3 DNA sequence: TGTGCCAGCAGCTTAGCGTCGGCCAGGGCTTCTTTGGGGTTCTATGGCTACACCTTC. Translation: CASSLASARASLGFYGYTF.